This T cell receptor (beta chain) stems from a study of radiotherapy plus CTLA-4 blockade in lung cancer. Study as a whole: Around 20% of enrolled patients responded objectively, and about 31% had disease control.

As regards this clone: Antigen: not known.

The CDR3 has 14 amino acids. Trimming took 10 bases from V and 0 from J, leaving 14 bases between them. Germline V gene lookup returns CDR1 SNHLY and CDR2 FYNNEI. Points from the study as a whole: The best predictor of response was reported to be early blood T cell clone dynamics, with interferon-beta.

TCRdb's table, derived via immunoSEQ multiplex PCR, lists solely in-frame clones and lacks some. The data show just under 60,000 clones, approximately 65% seen once. The TCR comes from a human donor with non-small cell lung cancer whose response to radiotherapy plus ipilimumab could not be evaluated. The V gene is TRBV2, the J gene TRBJ2-3; D perhaps matches TRBD1 (6 bases). The starting material was peripheral blood, obtained from a patient treated with radiotherapy plus ipilimumab. The CDR3 DNA sequence: TGTGCCACCACCGGACAGACTAGCACAGATACGCAGTATTTT. Translated: CATTGQTSTDTQYF.